The rows below give T cell receptor beta chains drawn from one sample of a study of radiotherapy plus CTLA-4 blockade in lung cancer. Assay used: immunoSEQ multiplex PCR; TCRdb lists only in-frame clones, some missing. The sample includes some 50,000 clones, more than 65% seen only once; the top ten take around 3.2%. Sequences were derived from peripheral blood, sampled from a patient treated with radiotherapy plus ipilimumab. The receptors were gathered from a human donor with non-small cell lung cancer who had a partial response to radiotherapy plus ipilimumab. CDR3s include the opening cysteine and the closing phenylalanine or tryptophan. Fields, in order: D gene, clone size, J gene, V gene, CDR3 protein, CDR3 DNA. The D gene is left open where the match is weak. Not every row has a clone size; where given, it reads once, few, many or a size class.

>TRBD1|-|TRBJ1-3|TRBV6-6
CASSSETGDSGNTIYF
TGTGCCAGCAGTTCCGAGACAGGGGACTCTGGAAACACCATATATTTT
>TRBD1|once|TRBJ2-7|TRBV6-5
CASSYAGTGPYEQYF
TGTGCCAGCAGTTACGCTGGGACAGGGCCCTACGAGCAGTACTTC
>-|-|TRBJ2-2|TRBV11-3
CASSLESGVPNTGELFF
TGTGCCAGCAGCTTAGAGTCGGGGGTACCGAACACCGGGGAGCTGTTTTTT
>-|few|TRBJ2-2|TRBV19
CASSILETGELFF
TGTGCCAGTAGTATCCTAGAGACCGGGGAGCTGTTTTTT
>TRBD1|-|TRBJ2-7|TRBV5-1
CASSLEQGSAYEQYF
TGCGCCAGCAGCTTGGAACAGGGGTCTGCCTACGAGCAGTACTTC
>TRBD2|-|TRBJ2-3|TRBV4-2
CASSPAGLAMPDTQYF
TGTGCCAGCAGCCCGGCGGGACTAGCGATGCCAGATACGCAGTATTTT
>TRBD1|-|TRBJ2-5|TRBV7-2
CASSYTGGGETQYF
TGTGCCAGCAGCTATACAGGGGGTGGAGAGACCCAGTACTTC
>-|-|TRBJ1-1|TRBV25-1
CASSEGPDTEAFF
TGTGCCAGCAGTGAAGGGCCGGACACTGAAGCTTTCTTT
>-|-|TRBJ1-2|TRBV30
CAWSPGIYGYTF
TGTGCCTGGAGTCCAGGGATCTATGGCTACACCTTC
>TRBD1|-|TRBJ2-7|TRBV27
CASSLSRQGAKSYEQYF
TGTGCCAGCAGTTTATCCCGACAGGGGGCGAAGTCCTACGAGCAGTACTTC
>TRBD1|medium-sized|TRBJ1-4|TRBV6-1
CASSEPDRVEKLFF
TGTGCCAGCAGTGAACCGGACAGGGTTGAAAAACTGTTTTTT
>-|-|TRBJ2-7|TRBV4-2
CASSLGVQDEQYF
TGTGCCAGCAGCTTAGGGGTCCAGGACGAGCAGTACTTC
>TRBD1|-|TRBJ2-5|TRBV6-1
CATGQGQETQYF
TGTGCCACAGGACAGGGACAGGAGACCCAGTACTTC
>-|-|TRBJ2-5|TRBV7-6
CASSPPGWETQYF
TGTGCCAGCAGCCCTCCGGGATGGGAGACCCAGTACTTC
>-|-|TRBJ2-1|TRBV19
CASSSAGTAYNEQFF
TGTGCCAGTAGTTCGGCAGGAACAGCCTACAATGAGCAGTTCTTC
>TRBD1|few|TRBJ1-1|TRBV27
CASSTRTGNTEAFF
TGTGCCAGCAGTACCAGGACAGGGAACACTGAAGCTTTCTTT
>-|-|TRBJ1-6|TRBV5-6
CASSPVQGGSPLHF
TGTGCCAGCAGCCCCGTTCAGGGCGGTTCACCCCTCCACTTT
>TRBD1|-|TRBJ1-2|TRBV6-5
CASSYSGQGAGYTF
TGTGCCAGCAGTTACTCGGGACAGGGGGCTGGCTACACCTTC